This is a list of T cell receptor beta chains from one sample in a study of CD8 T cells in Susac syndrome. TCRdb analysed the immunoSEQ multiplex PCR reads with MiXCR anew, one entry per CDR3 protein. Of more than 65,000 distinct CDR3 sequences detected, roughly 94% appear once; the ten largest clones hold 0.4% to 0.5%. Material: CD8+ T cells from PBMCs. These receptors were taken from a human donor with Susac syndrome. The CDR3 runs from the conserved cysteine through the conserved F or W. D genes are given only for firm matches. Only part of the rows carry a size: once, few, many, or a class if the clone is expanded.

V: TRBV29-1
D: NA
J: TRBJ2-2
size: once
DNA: TGCAGCGTTGAGGAGGTGAACACCGGGGAGCTGTTTTTT
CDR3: CSVEEVNTGELFF

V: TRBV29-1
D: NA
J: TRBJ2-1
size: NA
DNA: TGCAGCGTGGTTAGGTCTTGGCAGTTCTTC
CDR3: CSVVRSWQFF

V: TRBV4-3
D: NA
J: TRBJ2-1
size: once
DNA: TGCGCCAGCAGCCAAGTTCCACACGCGAGCTCCTACAATGAGCAGTTCTTC
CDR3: CASSQVPHASSYNEQFF

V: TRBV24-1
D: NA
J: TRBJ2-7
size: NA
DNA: TGTGCCACCAGTGACAGGGTTGGTAACGAGCAGTACTTC
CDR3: CATSDRVGNEQYF

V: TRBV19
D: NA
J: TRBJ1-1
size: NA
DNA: TGTGCCAGTGGAACATCGTGGGGAACTGAAGCTTTCTTT
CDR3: CASGTSWGTEAFF

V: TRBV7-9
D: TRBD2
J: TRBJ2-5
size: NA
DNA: TGTGCCAGCAGCGCCGGACTAGGGTGGGAGACCCAGTACTTC
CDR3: CASSAGLGWETQYF

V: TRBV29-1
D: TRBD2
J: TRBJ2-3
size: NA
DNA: TGCAGCGTTGAAGGGCTAGCGGGAGGCCGGACCACAGATACGCAGTATTTT
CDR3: CSVEGLAGGRTTDTQYF

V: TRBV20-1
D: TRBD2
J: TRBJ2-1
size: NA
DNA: TGCAGTGCTAACCAGCGGGAGGAGTGGTTGGATGAGCAGTTCTTC
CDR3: CSANQREEWLDEQFF

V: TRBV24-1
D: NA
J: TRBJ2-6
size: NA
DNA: TGTGCCACCCCTTGTCAGTCCTCTGGGGCCAACGTCCTGACTTTC
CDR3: CATPCQSSGANVLTF

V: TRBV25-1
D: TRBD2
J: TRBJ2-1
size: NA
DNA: TGTGCCAGCAGTGGGGGAGCGGGAGTTTTTAATGAGCAGTTCTTC
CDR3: CASSGGAGVFNEQFF

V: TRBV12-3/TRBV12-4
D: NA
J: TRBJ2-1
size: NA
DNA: TGTGCCAGCATTTGGGCAGGCGGAAATGAGCAGTTCTTC
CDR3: CASIWAGGNEQFF

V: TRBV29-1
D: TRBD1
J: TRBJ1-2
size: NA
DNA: TGCAGCGTTGAAGATCGGGACAGCAACTATGGCTACACCTTC
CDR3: CSVEDRDSNYGYTF

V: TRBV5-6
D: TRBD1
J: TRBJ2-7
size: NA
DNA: TGTGCCAGCAGCTTTGAGACAGGGAACTACGAGCAGTACTTC
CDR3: CASSFETGNYEQYF

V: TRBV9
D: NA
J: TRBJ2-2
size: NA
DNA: TGTGCCAGCCAGGACGGGACTTCGAACACCGGGGAGCTGTTTTTT
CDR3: CASQDGTSNTGELFF

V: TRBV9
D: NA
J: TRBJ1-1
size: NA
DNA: TGTGCCAGCAGCGTAGAATGGGGGAACACTGAAGCTTTCTTT
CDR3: CASSVEWGNTEAFF

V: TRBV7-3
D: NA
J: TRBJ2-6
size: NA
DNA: TGTGCCAGCAGCTTATTCGCGGGTGGTGGGGCCAACGTCCTGACTTTC
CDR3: CASSLFAGGGANVLTF

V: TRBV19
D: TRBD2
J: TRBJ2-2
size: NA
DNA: TGTGCCAGTAGCCCGGGACTAGCGGACACCGGGGAGCTGTTTTTT
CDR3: CASSPGLADTGELFF

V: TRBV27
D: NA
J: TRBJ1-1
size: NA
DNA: TGTGCCAGCAGTTTTGGGTTGTTAGGCACTGAAGCTTTCTTT
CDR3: CASSFGLLGTEAFF

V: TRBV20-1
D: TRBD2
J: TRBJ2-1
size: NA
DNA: TGCAGTGGGGGCACGGGAGGGCCCTGGGGCTCCTACAATGAGCAGTTCTTC
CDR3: CSGGTGGPWGSYNEQFF

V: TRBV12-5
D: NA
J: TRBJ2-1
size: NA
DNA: TGTGCTAGTGGTTTGGTTTTGGCGGGGACTTCCTACAATGAGCAGTTCTTC
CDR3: CASGLVLAGTSYNEQFF

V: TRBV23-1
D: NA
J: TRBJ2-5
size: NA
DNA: TGCGCCAGCAGTCAGGTGGCCCAAGAGACCCAGTACTTC
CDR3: CASSQVAQETQYF

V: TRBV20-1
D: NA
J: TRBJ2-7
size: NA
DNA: TGCAGTGCTAGGGACTACTCGGGGGCCTCCTACGAGCAGTACTTC
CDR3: CSARDYSGASYEQYF

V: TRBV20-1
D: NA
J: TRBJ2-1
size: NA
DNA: TGCAGTGCTAGGAGGGAAACCTACAATGAGCAGTTCTTC
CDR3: CSARRETYNEQFF

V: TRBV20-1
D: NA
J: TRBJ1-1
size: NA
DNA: TGCAGTGTGAAGGCAGACCAGAACACTGAAGCTTTCTTT
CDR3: CSVKADQNTEAFF

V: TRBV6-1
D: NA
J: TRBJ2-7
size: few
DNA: TGTGCCAGCAGCCTACTCACGCAGTACGAGCAGTACTTC
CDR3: CASSLLTQYEQYF

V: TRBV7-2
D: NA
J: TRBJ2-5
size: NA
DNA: TGTGCCAGCAGCTCTGTGGGGGAGGTAGAGACCCAGTACTTC
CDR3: CASSSVGEVETQYF

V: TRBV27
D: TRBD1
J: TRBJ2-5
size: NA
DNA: TGTGCCAGCAGTACTCGACAGGGGGCGGACCAAGAGACCCAGTACTTC
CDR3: CASSTRQGADQETQYF

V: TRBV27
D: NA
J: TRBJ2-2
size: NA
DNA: TGTGCCAGCAGTTTATTCCCGGCTCCAAACACCGGGGAGCTGTTTTTT
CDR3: CASSLFPAPNTGELFF

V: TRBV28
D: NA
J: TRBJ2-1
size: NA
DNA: TGTGCCAGCAGTTGGCGGCCCTACAATGAGCAGTTCTTC
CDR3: CASSWRPYNEQFF

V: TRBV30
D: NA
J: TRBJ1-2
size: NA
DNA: TGTGCCTGGTTACAGGGATCCTTCTATGGCTACACCTTC
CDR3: CAWLQGSFYGYTF

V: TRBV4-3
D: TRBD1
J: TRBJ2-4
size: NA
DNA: TGCGCCAGCAGCCAAGACGGGACAGGGACGGCCAAAAACATTCAGTACTTC
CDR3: CASSQDGTGTAKNIQYF

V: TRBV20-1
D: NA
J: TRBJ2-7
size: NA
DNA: TGCAGTGCGGGGACCCGAATCGACGAGCAGTACTTC
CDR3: CSAGTRIDEQYF

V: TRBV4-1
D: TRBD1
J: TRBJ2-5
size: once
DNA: TGCGCCAGCAGCCAGAACATCGACAGGGTTCGAGAGACCCAGTACTTC
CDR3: CASSQNIDRVRETQYF

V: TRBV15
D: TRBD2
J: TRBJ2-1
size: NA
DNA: TGTGCCACCAGCAGAACGGCGGGAGTAGGTAATGAGCAGTTCTTC
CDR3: CATSRTAGVGNEQFF

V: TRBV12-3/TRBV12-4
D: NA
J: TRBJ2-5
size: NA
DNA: TGTGCCAGCAGTCCTCACAGGGTGGAGACCCAGTACTTC
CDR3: CASSPHRVETQYF

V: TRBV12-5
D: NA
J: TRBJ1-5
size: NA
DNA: TGTGCTAGTGGTTTGGGGACAGTTAGCAATCAGCCCCAGCATTTT
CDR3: CASGLGTVSNQPQHF

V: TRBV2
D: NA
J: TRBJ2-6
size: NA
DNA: TGTGCCAGCGACCTCTCTGGGGCCAACGTCCTGACTTTC
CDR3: CASDLSGANVLTF

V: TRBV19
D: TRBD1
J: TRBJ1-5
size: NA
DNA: TGTGCCAGTAGTACTCTGCCGGGACAGGGATACCATCAGCCCCAGCATTTT
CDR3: CASSTLPGQGYHQPQHF

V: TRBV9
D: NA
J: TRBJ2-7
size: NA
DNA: TGTGCCAGCAGCGTAGCTGTGGAAGCCTACGAGCAGTACTTC
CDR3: CASSVAVEAYEQYF

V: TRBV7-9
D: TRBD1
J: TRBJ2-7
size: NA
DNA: TGTGCCAGCAGCCCAGGGACAGGGTTGGGGGAGCAGTACTTC
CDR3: CASSPGTGLGEQYF

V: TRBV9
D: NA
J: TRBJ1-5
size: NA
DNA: TGTGCCAGCAGCGGAGATCCGGGACAGCCCCAGCATTTT
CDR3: CASSGDPGQPQHF

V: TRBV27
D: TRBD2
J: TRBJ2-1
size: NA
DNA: TGTGCCACCAGACTAGCGGGAGGGTTTGATGAGCAGTTCTTC
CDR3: CATRLAGGFDEQFF

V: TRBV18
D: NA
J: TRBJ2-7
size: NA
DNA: TGTGCCAGCTCACCAGACACTTCACCTTCCTACGAGCAGTACTTC
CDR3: CASSPDTSPSYEQYF

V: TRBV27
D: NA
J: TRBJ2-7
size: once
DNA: TGTGCCAGCAGTTTACGGTTCTACTCCTACGAGCAGTACTTC
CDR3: CASSLRFYSYEQYF

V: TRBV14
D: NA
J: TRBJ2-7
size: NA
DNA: TGTGCCAGCAGCCTAGCCGGGACACCCTACGAGCAGTACTTC
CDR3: CASSLAGTPYEQYF

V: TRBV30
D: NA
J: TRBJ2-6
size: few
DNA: TGTGCCTGGAGCATGGGTACCGGGGCCAACGTCCTGACTTTC
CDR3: CAWSMGTGANVLTF

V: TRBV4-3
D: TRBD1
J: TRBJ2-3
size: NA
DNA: TGCGCCAGCAGCCAAGTCATACCAGACAGGGAGTGGGCAGATACGCAGTATTTT
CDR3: CASSQVIPDREWADTQYF

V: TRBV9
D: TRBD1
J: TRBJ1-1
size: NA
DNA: TGTGCCAGCAGCGGACAGGGGAACACTGAAGCTTTCTTT
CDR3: CASSGQGNTEAFF

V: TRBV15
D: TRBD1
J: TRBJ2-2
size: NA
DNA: TGTGCCACCAGCGAGACCACAGGGGCCGGGGAGCTGTTTTTT
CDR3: CATSETTGAGELFF

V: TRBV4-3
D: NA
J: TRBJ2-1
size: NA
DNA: TGCGCCAGCAGCCAAGATGGCGGGGCCGGTTACAATGAGCAGTTCTTC
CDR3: CASSQDGGAGYNEQFF

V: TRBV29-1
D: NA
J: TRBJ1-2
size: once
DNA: TGCAGCGTAGAGGGGGGGGAGGACTATGGCTACACCTTC
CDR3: CSVEGGEDYGYTF

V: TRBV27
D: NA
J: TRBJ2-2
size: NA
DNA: TGTGCCAGCAGTTTAGGTTCGAACACCGGGGAGCTGTTTTTT
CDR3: CASSLGSNTGELFF

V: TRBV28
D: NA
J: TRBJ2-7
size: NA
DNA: TGTGCCAGCAGTTTAGGGGTTGAGCTCTACGAGCAGTACTTC
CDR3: CASSLGVELYEQYF